The rows below give T cell receptor beta chains drawn from one sample of a study of shared clonotypes between healthy human individuals. Repertoires were generated with immunoSEQ multiplex PCR, while TCRdb's copy carries only in-frame clones and drops some. Here the sample spans about 1 million clones, around 75% being singletons. Sequenced material: memory CD4+ T cells sorted from blood. Source of these receptors: a young man in good health. Both conserved end residues are part of each CDR3. Fields, in order: J gene, V gene, D gene, clone size, CDR3 DNA, CDR3 protein. A D gene is named only where the DNA matches it firmly. Expanded clones are given a class, and other clones once, few, many or no size at all.

J gene: TRBJ1-3; V gene: TRBV7-9; D gene: TRBD1; clone size: once; CDR3 DNA: TGTGCCAGCAGCTTTACCCCGGGACAGGGTGAAAGTACCATATATTTT; CDR3 protein: CASSFTPGQGESTIYF
J gene: TRBJ1-3; V gene: TRBV11-2; D gene: -; clone size: -; CDR3 DNA: TGTGCCAGCAGCTTATCTATCGACACCATATATTTT; CDR3 protein: CASSLSIDTIYF
J gene: TRBJ2-7; V gene: TRBV5-8; D gene: -; clone size: -; CDR3 DNA: TGTGCCAGCAGCTCGGACGGACCCTACGAGCAGTACTTC; CDR3 protein: CASSSDGPYEQYF
J gene: TRBJ2-2; V gene: TRBV7-2; D gene: TRBD2; clone size: -; CDR3 DNA: TGTGCCAGCAGCCCGAGACTAGCGGGAGTTGTGTTTTTT; CDR3 protein: CASSPRLAGVVFF
J gene: TRBJ2-1; V gene: TRBV5-1; D gene: TRBD2; clone size: -; CDR3 DNA: TGCGCCAGCAGCCCTCGGACTAGCGGGGGTAATGAGCAGTTCTTC; CDR3 protein: CASSPRTSGGNEQFF
J gene: TRBJ1-1; V gene: TRBV10-3; D gene: -; clone size: few; CDR3 DNA: TGTGCCATCAGTGAGTCTTTTGGGACTGAAGCTTTCTTT; CDR3 protein: CAISESFGTEAFF
J gene: TRBJ1-5; V gene: TRBV2; D gene: TRBD1; clone size: -; CDR3 DNA: TGTGCCGGTCAGGGACAGCACAATCAGCCCCAGCATTTT; CDR3 protein: CAGQGQHNQPQHF
J gene: TRBJ2-5; V gene: TRBV5-4; D gene: TRBD2; clone size: -; CDR3 DNA: TGTGCCAGCAGCCCGGGACTAGCGGGGGGCCAAGAGACCCAGTACTTC; CDR3 protein: CASSPGLAGGQETQYF
J gene: TRBJ2-6; V gene: TRBV19; D gene: -; clone size: once; CDR3 DNA: TGTGCCAGTAGTACACAGGCGAACTCTGGGGCCAACGTCCTGACTTTC; CDR3 protein: CASSTQANSGANVLTF
J gene: TRBJ1-1; V gene: TRBV2; D gene: TRBD1; clone size: -; CDR3 DNA: TGTGCCAGCACACAGGGGGCAGCGACTGAAGCTTTCTTT; CDR3 protein: CASTQGAATEAFF
J gene: TRBJ2-5; V gene: TRBV5-4; D gene: TRBD1; clone size: -; CDR3 DNA: TGTGCCAGCAGCGGCGGGACAGGGGTAGGGCAAGAGACCCAGTACTTC; CDR3 protein: CASSGGTGVGQETQYF
J gene: TRBJ2-3; V gene: TRBV5-4; D gene: -; clone size: -; CDR3 DNA: TGTGCCAGCACCCCTGCGGTCTTCACAGATACGCAGTATTTT; CDR3 protein: CASTPAVFTDTQYF
J gene: TRBJ1-1; V gene: TRBV15; D gene: -; clone size: -; CDR3 DNA: TGTGCCACCAGCAGAAAAACAGGGAGCACTGAAGCTTTCTTT; CDR3 protein: CATSRKTGSTEAFF
J gene: TRBJ1-2; V gene: TRBV7-2; D gene: -; clone size: few; CDR3 DNA: TGTGCCAGCAGCCCACTCACGGGGAACTATGGCTACACCTTC; CDR3 protein: CASSPLTGNYGYTF
J gene: TRBJ1-1; V gene: TRBV4-3; D gene: -; clone size: -; CDR3 DNA: TGCGCCAGCAGCCACGGACGGCAGAACACTGAAGCTTTCTTT; CDR3 protein: CASSHGRQNTEAFF
J gene: TRBJ1-6; V gene: TRBV7-3; D gene: -; clone size: -; CDR3 DNA: TGTGCCAGCAGCTTAGGCACACGGGGGTCCTATAATTCACCCCTCCACTTT; CDR3 protein: CASSLGTRGSYNSPLHF
J gene: TRBJ1-1; V gene: TRBV5-4; D gene: -; clone size: -; CDR3 DNA: TGTGCCAGCAGCTTGGGAATCTTGGGCACTGAAGCTTTCTTT; CDR3 protein: CASSLGILGTEAFF
J gene: TRBJ1-4; V gene: TRBV5-1; D gene: TRBD1; clone size: -; CDR3 DNA: TGCGCCAGCAGCGGCGGGACAGGGCTTGAAAAACTGTTTTTT; CDR3 protein: CASSGGTGLEKLFF
J gene: TRBJ2-3; V gene: TRBV15; D gene: TRBD1; clone size: -; CDR3 DNA: TGTGCCACCAGCAGATCCGGGACAGGGAAAGCAGATACGCAGTATTTT; CDR3 protein: CATSRSGTGKADTQYF
J gene: TRBJ2-3; V gene: TRBV10-1; D gene: TRBD1; clone size: few; CDR3 DNA: TGCGCCAGCAGTGACCTCCGGGACAGGGCGTTAGATACGCAGTATTTT; CDR3 protein: CASSDLRDRALDTQYF
J gene: TRBJ1-2; V gene: TRBV7-2; D gene: -; clone size: -; CDR3 DNA: TGTGCCAGCAGCTTAGCGCCTTCCCTCCTATACGGCTACACCTTC; CDR3 protein: CASSLAPSLLYGYTF
J gene: TRBJ2-5; V gene: TRBV30; D gene: -; clone size: -; CDR3 DNA: TGTGCCTGGACCACATTAGGGGCCCAAGAGACCCAGTACTTC; CDR3 protein: CAWTTLGAQETQYF
J gene: TRBJ2-3; V gene: TRBV28; D gene: TRBD2; clone size: -; CDR3 DNA: TGTGCCAGCAGTTCCGGGACTAGCGGGGGGCGAACAGATACGCAGTATTTT; CDR3 protein: CASSSGTSGGRTDTQYF
J gene: TRBJ2-1; V gene: TRBV7-8; D gene: -; clone size: -; CDR3 DNA: TGTGCCAGCAGCCAGGGGTCTTTCAATGAGCAGTTCTTC; CDR3 protein: CASSQGSFNEQFF
J gene: TRBJ1-1; V gene: TRBV5-6; D gene: -; clone size: -; CDR3 DNA: TGTGCCAGCAGCCCGGAGGGGTGGGGAATGAACACTGAAGCTTTCTTT; CDR3 protein: CASSPEGWGMNTEAFF
J gene: TRBJ2-2; V gene: TRBV2; D gene: TRBD2; clone size: -; CDR3 DNA: TGTGCCAGCAGTGACTGGGGCCGCGGGGGAACCGGGGAGCTGTTTTTT; CDR3 protein: CASSDWGRGGTGELFF
J gene: TRBJ2-1; V gene: TRBV28; D gene: TRBD1; clone size: -; CDR3 DNA: TGTGCCAGCAGTTTAGGGACAGGTGCTAGCTCCTACAATGAGCAGTTCTTC; CDR3 protein: CASSLGTGASSYNEQFF
J gene: TRBJ1-1; V gene: TRBV4-1; D gene: -; clone size: -; CDR3 DNA: TGCGCCAGCAGCCAAGCACTACAGGGACTGAGTGAAGCTTTCTTT; CDR3 protein: CASSQALQGLSEAFF
J gene: TRBJ1-6; V gene: TRBV30; D gene: TRBD1; clone size: few; CDR3 DNA: TGTGCCGGACAGGGTTGGGGATCACCCCTCCACTTT; CDR3 protein: CAGQGWGSPLHF
J gene: TRBJ2-7; V gene: TRBV13; D gene: TRBD2; clone size: -; CDR3 DNA: TGTGCCAGCAGCTTCGGCCATTTCTTTGGAGCGGGGCAAAACTCCTACGAGCAGTACTTC; CDR3 protein: CASSFGHFFGAGQNSYEQYF
J gene: TRBJ1-3; V gene: TRBV6-6; D gene: -; clone size: -; CDR3 DNA: TGTGCCAGCCAGGGGAGGGCCCAAAACTCTGGAAACACCATATATTTT; CDR3 protein: CASQGRAQNSGNTIYF
J gene: TRBJ1-3; V gene: TRBV7-7; D gene: -; clone size: once; CDR3 DNA: TGTGCTAGCAGCTTAGGTGGCTCGAGCTCTGGAAACACCATATATTTT; CDR3 protein: CASSLGGSSSGNTIYF
J gene: TRBJ2-5; V gene: TRBV27; D gene: TRBD1; clone size: -; CDR3 DNA: TGTGCCAGCCCCAGGGGGGAGACCCAGTACTTC; CDR3 protein: CASPRGETQYF
J gene: TRBJ2-1; V gene: TRBV7-2; D gene: TRBD2; clone size: -; CDR3 DNA: TGTGCCAGCAGATCCTCCACTAGCGGGCACAATGAGCAGTTCTTC; CDR3 protein: CASRSSTSGHNEQFF
J gene: TRBJ2-3; V gene: TRBV6-1; D gene: -; clone size: -; CDR3 DNA: TGTGCCAGCAGTCTTACCCCAGATACGCAGTATTTT; CDR3 protein: CASSLTPDTQYF
J gene: TRBJ1-2; V gene: TRBV19; D gene: -; clone size: -; CDR3 DNA: TGTGCCAGTACAGGGTGGAAGAGCTACACCTTC; CDR3 protein: CASTGWKSYTF
J gene: TRBJ2-1; V gene: TRBV6-1; D gene: -; clone size: -; CDR3 DNA: TGTGCCAGCAGTGAACGGGGGAATGAGCAGTTCTTC; CDR3 protein: CASSERGNEQFF
J gene: TRBJ2-5; V gene: TRBV6-6; D gene: -; clone size: -; CDR3 DNA: TGTGCCAGCAGTTACTCCCCGAGGGATTTCCAAGAGACCCAGTACTTC; CDR3 protein: CASSYSPRDFQETQYF